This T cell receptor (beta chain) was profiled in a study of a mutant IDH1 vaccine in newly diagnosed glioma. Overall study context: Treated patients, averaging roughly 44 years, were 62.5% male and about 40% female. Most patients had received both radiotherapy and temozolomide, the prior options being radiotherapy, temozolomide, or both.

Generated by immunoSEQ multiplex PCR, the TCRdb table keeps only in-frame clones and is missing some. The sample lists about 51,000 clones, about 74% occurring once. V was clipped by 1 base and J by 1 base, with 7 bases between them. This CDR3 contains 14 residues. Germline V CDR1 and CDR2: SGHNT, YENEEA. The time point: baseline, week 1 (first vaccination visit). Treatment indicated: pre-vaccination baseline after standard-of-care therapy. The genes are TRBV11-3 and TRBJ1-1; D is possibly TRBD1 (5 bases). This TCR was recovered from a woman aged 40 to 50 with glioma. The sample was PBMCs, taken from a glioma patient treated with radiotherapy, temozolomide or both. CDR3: CASSLGRGNTEAFF. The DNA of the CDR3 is TGTGCCAGCAGCTTAGGAAGGGGGAACACTGAAGCTTTCTTT.